Here is one T cell receptor beta chain with its context. Its cognate antigen is unknown. These data are taken from a study of cytomegalovirus exposure and HLA in healthy donors. Study conclusions and caveats: It is likely that the observed cluster of highly shared sequence variants was a sequencing artifact.

Germline V gene sequence: CDR1 LGHNA, CDR2 YNFKEQ. The CDR3 runs to 17 residues. Trimming cost V 0 bases and J 6 bases; bases outside gene matches: 9. It was with 60 Vbeta and 13 Jbeta primers that the PCR ran. The table came from immunoSEQ multiplex PCR; TCRdb's copy has only in-frame clones and leaves some out. This sample carries under 150,000 clones, with 1.5% to 2% going to the ten biggest clones. The receptor was isolated from a woman aged 55-70 years in good health and CMV-seronegative. The chain recombines TRBV4-2 with TRBJ2-3; the match to TRBD2 covers 10 bases. Sequencing used PBMCs. The CDR3 loop reads CASSQEISGRASDTQYF. In DNA form, the CDR3 reads TGTGCCAGCAGCCAAGAGATAAGCGGGAGGGCCAGTGATACGCAGTATTTT.